This T cell receptor beta chain was documented in a study of early T cells in non-severe SARS-CoV-2 infection. The CDR3 sequence is 14 residues long. CDR1 and CDR2 (germline): SEHNR, FQNEAQ (reference sequence). V was pared by 5 bases and J by 4 bases, with 1 base of the junction left unmatched. Individual cDNA molecules were tagged with unique molecular identifiers. A single record per CDR3 protein comes from TCRdb applying MiXCR to the 5' RACE reads. The sample yields tens of thousands of distinct CDR3 sequences, about 10% seen once. Specimen: whole blood. The sequence was collected from an adult who was a healthcare worker with PCR-confirmed SARS-CoV-2 infection or an uninfected control (not recorded which). The V gene is TRBV7-9, the J gene TRBJ2-2, with 10 positions matching TRBD1. CDR3 loop: CASSDRGPTGELFF. CDR3 nucleotides: TGTGCCAGCAGCGACAGGGGGCCCACCGGGGAGCTGTTTTTT.